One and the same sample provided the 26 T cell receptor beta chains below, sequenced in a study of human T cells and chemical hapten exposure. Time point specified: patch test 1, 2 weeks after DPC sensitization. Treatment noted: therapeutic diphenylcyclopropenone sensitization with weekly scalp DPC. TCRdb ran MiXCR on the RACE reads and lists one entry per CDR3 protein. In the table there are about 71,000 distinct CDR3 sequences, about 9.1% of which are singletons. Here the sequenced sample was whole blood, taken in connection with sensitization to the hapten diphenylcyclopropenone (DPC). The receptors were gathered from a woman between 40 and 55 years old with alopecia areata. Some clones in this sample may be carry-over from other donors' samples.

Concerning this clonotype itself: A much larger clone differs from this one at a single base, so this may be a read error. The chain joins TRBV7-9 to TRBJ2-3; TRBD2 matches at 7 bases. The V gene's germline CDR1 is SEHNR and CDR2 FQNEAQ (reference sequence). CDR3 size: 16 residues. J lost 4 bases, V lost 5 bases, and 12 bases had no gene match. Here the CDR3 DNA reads TGTGCCAGCAGCCCCCTCGAGGGAACTAGCGCAGATACGCAGTATTTT. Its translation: CASSPLEGTSADTQYF.

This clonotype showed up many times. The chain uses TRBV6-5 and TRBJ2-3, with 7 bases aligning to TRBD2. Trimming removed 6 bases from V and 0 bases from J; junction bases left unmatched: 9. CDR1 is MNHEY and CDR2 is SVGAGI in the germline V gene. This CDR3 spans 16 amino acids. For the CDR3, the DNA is TGTGCCAGCAGGGCCAGAGCGGGGCCTAGCACAGATACGCAGTATTTT. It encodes CASRARAGPSTDTQYF.

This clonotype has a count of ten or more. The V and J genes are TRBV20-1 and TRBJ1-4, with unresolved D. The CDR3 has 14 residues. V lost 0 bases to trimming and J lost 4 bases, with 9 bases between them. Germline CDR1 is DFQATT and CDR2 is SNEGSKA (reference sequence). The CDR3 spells CSARDSGSNEKLFF. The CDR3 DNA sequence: TGCAGTGCTAGAGATTCTGGCAGTAATGAAAAACTGTTTTTT.

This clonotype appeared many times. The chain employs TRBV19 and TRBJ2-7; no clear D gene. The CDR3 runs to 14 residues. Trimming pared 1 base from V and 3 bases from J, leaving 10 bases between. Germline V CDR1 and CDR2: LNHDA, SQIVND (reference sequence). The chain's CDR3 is CASSIGTFDYEQYF. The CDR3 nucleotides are TGTGCCAGTAGTATAGGAACATTTGACTACGAGCAGTACTTC.

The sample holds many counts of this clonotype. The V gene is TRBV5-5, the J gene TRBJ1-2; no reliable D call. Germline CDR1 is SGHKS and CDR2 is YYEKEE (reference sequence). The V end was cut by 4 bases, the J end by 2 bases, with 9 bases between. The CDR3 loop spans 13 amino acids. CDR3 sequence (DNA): TGTGCCAGCAGCGTCGACGGAAACTATGGCTACACCTTC. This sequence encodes CASSVDGNYGYTF.

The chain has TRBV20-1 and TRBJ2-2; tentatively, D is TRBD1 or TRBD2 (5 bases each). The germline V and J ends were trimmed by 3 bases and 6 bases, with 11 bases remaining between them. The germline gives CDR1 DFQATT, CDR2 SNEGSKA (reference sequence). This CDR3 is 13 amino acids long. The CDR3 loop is CSASRGEAGELFF. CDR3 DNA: TGCAGTGCTAGCAGAGGGGAAGCCGGGGAGCTGTTTTTT.

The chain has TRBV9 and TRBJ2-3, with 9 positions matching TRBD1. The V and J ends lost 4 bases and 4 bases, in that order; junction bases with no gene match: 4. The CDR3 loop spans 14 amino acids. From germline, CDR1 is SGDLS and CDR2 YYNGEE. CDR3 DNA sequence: TGTGCCAGCAGCTTTCGACAGGGGGCAGATACGCAGTATTTT. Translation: CASSFRQGADTQYF.

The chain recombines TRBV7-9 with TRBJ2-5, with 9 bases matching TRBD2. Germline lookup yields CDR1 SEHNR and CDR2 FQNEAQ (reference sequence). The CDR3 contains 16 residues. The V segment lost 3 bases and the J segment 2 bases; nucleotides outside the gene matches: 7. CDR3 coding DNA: TGTGCCAGCAGCTTTTACAAAAGCGGGGGGCAAGAGACCCAGTACTTC. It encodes CASSFYKSGGQETQYF.

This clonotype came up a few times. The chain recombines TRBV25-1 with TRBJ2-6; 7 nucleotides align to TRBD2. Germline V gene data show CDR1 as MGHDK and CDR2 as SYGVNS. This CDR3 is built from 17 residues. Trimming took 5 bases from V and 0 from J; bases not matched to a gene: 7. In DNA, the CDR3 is TGTGCCAGCAGTAGTAGGGAGGGTTTCTCTGGGGCCAACGTCCTGACTTTC. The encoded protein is CASSSREGFSGANVLTF.

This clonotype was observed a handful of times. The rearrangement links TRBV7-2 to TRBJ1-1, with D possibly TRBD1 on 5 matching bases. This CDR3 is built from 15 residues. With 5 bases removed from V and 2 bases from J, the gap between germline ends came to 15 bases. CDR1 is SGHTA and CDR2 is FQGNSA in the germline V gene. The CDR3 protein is CASSPAPGVNTEAFF. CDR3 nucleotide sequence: TGTGCCAGCAGCCCTGCCCCGGGGGTAAACACTGAAGCTTTCTTT.

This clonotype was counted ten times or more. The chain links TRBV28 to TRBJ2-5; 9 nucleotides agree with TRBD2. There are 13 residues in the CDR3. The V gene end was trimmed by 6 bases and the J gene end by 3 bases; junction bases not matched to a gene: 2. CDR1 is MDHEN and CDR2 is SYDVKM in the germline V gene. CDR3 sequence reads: CASSLAGKETQYF. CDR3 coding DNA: TGTGCCAGCAGCCTAGCGGGGAAAGAGACCCAGTACTTC.

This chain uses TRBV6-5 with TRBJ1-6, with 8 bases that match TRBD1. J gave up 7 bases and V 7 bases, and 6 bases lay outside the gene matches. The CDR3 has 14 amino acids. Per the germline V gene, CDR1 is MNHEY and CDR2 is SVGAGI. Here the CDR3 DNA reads TGTGCCAGCAATTCGGGACAGGACAATTCACCCCTCCACTTT. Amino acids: CASNSGQDNSPLHF.

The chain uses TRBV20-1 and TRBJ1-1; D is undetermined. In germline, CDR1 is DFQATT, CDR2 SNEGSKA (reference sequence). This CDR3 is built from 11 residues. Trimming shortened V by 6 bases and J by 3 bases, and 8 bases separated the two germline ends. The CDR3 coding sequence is TGCAGTGCGCCCCTCGACACTGAAGCTTTCTTT. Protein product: CSAPLDTEAFF.

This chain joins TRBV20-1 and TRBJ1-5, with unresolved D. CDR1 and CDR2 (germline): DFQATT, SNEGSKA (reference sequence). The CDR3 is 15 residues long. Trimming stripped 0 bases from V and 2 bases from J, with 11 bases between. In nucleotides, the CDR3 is TGCAGTGCTAGAGAAGGGATCTGGGGCAATCAGCCCCAGCATTTT. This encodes CSAREGIWGNQPQHF.

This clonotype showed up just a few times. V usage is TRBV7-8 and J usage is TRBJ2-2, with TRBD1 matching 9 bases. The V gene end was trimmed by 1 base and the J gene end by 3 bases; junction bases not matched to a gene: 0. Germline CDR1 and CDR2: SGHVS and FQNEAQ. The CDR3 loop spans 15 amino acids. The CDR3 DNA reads TGTGCCAGCAGCTTAGGGACAGGGGACACCGGGGAGCTGTTTTTT. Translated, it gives CASSLGTGDTGELFF.

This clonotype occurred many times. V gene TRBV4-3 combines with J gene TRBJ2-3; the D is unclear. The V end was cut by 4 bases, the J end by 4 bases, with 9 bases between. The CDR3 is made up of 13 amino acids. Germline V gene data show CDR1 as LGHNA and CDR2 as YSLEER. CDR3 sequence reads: CASSPFVADTQYF. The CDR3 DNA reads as TGCGCCAGCAGCCCGTTCGTGGCAGATACGCAGTATTTT.

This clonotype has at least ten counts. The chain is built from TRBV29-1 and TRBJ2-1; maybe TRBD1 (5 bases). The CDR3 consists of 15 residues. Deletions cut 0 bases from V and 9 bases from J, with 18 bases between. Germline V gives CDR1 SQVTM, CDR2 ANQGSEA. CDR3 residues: CSVEDRRGHGVEQFF. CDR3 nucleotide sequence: TGCAGCGTTGAAGATCGACGCGGACATGGCGTTGAGCAGTTCTTC.

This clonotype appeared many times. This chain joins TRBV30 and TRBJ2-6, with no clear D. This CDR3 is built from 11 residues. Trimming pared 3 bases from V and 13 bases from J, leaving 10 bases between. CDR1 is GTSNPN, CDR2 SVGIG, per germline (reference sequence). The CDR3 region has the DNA TGTGCCTGGAGGGACGGTAGAGTCCTGACTTTC. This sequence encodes CAWRDGRVLTF.

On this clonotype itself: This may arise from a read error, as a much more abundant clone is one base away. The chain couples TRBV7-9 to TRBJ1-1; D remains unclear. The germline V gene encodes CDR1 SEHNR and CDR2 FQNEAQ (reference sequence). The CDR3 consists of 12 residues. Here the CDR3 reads CASSLGRSEALF. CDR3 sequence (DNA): TGTGCCAGCAGCTTAGGCAGGAGTGAAGCTCTCTTT. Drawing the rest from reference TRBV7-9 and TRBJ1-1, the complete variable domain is DTGVSQNPRHKITKRGQNVTFRCDPISEHNRLYWYRQTLGQGPEFLTYFQNEAQLEKSRLLSDRFSAERPKGSFSTLEIQRTEQGDSAMYLCASSLGRSEALFGQGTRLTVV.

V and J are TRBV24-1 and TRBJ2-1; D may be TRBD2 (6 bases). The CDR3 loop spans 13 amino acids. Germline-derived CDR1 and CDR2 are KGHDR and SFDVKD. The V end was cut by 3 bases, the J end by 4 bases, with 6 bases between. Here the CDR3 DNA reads TGTGCCACCAGTGATGGACTATACAATGAGCAGTTCTTC. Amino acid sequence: CATSDGLYNEQFF.

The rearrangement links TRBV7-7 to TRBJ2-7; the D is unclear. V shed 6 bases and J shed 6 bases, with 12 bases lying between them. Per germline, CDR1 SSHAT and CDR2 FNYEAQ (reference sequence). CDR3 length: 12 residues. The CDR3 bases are TGTGCCAGCAGTCCGAACAACATCGAGCAGTACTTC. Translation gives CASSPNNIEQYF.

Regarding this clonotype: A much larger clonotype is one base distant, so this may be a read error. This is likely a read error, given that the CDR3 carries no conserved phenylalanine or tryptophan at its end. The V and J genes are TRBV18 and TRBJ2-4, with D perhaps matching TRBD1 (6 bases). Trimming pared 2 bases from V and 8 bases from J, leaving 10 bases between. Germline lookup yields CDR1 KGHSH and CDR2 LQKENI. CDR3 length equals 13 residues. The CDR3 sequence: CASSPSAGDIQYI. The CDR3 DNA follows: TGTGCCAGCTCACCATCGGCAGGGGACATTCAGTACATC.

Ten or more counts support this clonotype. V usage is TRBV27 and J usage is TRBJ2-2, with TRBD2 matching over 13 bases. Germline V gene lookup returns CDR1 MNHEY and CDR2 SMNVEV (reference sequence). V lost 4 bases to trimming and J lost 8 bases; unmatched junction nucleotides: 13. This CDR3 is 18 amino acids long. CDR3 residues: CASSSGLAGALARGELFF. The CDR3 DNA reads TGTGCCAGCAGTTCTGGACTAGCGGGGGCCCTTGCTCGAGGGGAGCTGTTTTTT.

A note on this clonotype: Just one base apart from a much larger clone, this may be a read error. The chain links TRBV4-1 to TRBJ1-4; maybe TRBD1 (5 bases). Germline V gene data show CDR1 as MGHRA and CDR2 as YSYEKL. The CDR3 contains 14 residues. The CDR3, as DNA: TGCGCCAGCAGCCAAGTCAGGGTTGCTGAAAAACAGTTTTTT. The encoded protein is CASSQVRVAEKQFF.

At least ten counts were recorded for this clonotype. CDR3 coding DNA: TGTGCCAGCAGCGTAGAGGTCCGCACTGAAGCTTTCTTT. Translation: CASSVEVRTEAFF. The chain links TRBV9 to TRBJ1-1, with D hard to call. Germline-derived CDR1 and CDR2 are SGDLS and YYNGEE. With 0 bases removed from V and 4 bases from J, the gap between germline ends came to 7 bases. CDR3 length equals 13 residues. Variable domain in full (rest from reference TRBV9 and TRBJ1-1): DSGVTQTPKHLITATGQRVTLRCSPRSGDLSVYWYQQSLDQGLQFLIQYYNGEERAKGNILERFSAQQFPDLHSELNLSSLELGDSALYFCASSVEVRTEAFFGQGTRLTVV.

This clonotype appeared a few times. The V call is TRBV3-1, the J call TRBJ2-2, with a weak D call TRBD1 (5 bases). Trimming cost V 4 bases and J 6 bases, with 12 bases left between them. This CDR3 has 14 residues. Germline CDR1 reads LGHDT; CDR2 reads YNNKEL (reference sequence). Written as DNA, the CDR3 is TGTGCCAGCAGCCGCATGACAGTAGCCGGGGAGCTGTTTTTT. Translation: CASSRMTVAGELFF.